This note documents a single TCR beta chain sequence. Its antigen is unknown. This entry comes from a study of T cells expressing NK-cell markers (dated by TCRdb to about 2020). With regard to the full study: TCR beta-chain repertoires were profiled in sorted CD3+CD56+NKG2C+, CD3+CD56+NKG2C- and CD3+CD56-NKG2C+ T-cell subsets from roughly eight donors. Randomly selected healthy volunteers, three men and five women, were used as the eight sequenced donors. Libraries were sequenced as 2 x 150 bp reads on Illumina HiSeq 2000/2500, MiSeq or NextSeq. Of the eight sequenced donors, seven were found to be HCMV-seropositive and one was found to be HCMV-seronegative. The full study reports these points: It remained unclear whether the expanded NKG2C-expressing T cell clones were specific for HCMV antigens. In several donors, the dominant CD3+CD56+NKG2C+ clonotypes were found to rank among the top 10 CD8+ clonotypes and to make up roughly 1.0-7.5% of CD8+ T cells. Those dominant clonotypes were again the most abundant among CD3+CD56-NKG2C+ cells in a few donors, at roughly 25-60.1%.

HCMV-specific IgG was detected in serum with a commercial ELISA kit to determine HCMV serostatus. Peripheral blood mononuclear cells were isolated from blood by Ficoll density gradient centrifugation. The data were produced on an Illumina HiSeq 2000. The TCR beta cDNA libraries were made using 5'RACE template switching, a step that added both a universal primer site and unique molecular identifiers. Synthesis of cDNA was primed from the TCR beta constant segment and was followed by two consecutive PCR amplification steps. For the original study's pipeline: MIGEC handled demultiplexing of the reads and grouping by UMI, while MiTCR was used to assemble and quantify clonotypes. Only TCR cDNA sequences supported by at least two reads were kept to exclude erroneous sequences. The tcR package was used for downstream repertoire analysis, and clonotypes were matched between fractions using CDR3 nucleotide sequence together with V segment. VDJmatch was used to annotate antigen specificity against VDJdb, with one amino acid substitution in CDR3 allowed. The reads, reprocessed by TCRdb, yield one row per CDR3 protein sequence and no DNA. The V and J calls reflect TCRdb's pipeline rather than the authors' work. The record for this sample contains some 440,000 distinct CDR3 sequences. More than 1.4% of the sample is in the top ten clones.

The receptor was derived from a woman aged 50 to 60 in good health. Donor details come from another sample of the same person, matched by shared clones. The sample taken for sequencing was blood T cells: a sorted CD56 or NKG2C T cell subset, CD4+ or CD8+ T cells, or bulk PBMC T cells (not recorded which).

CDR3 loop: CASSYVRRLGASYEQYF. The chain is made from TRBV6-5 and TRBJ2-7. Per the germline V gene, MNHEY is the CDR1 and SVGAGI is the CDR2. The CDR3 runs 17 amino acids, cysteine and phenylalanine included. No DNA has been recorded.